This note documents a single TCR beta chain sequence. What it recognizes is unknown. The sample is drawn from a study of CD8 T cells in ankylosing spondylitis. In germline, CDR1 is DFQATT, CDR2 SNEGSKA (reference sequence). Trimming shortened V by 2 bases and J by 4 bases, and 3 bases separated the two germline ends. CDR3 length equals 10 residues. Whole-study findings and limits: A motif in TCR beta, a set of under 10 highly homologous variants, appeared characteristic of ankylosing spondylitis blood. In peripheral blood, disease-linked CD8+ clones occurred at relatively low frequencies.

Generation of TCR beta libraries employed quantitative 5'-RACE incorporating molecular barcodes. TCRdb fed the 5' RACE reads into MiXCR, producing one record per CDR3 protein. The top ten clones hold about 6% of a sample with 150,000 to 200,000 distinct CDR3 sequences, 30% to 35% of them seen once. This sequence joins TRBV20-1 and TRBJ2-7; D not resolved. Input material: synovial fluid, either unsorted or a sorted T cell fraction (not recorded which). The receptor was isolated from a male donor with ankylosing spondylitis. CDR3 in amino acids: CSARTYEQYF. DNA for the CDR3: TGCAGTGCTAGAACATACGAGCAGTACTTC.